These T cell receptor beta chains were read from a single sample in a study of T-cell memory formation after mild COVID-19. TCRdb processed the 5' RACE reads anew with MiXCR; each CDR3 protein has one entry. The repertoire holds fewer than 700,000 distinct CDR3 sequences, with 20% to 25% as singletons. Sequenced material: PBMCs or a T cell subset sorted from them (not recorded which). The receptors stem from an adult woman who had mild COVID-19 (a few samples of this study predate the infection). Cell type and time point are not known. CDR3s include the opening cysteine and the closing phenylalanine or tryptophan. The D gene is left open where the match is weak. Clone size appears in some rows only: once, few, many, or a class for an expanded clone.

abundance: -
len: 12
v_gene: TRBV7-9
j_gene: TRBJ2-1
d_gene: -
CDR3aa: CASSFRPGEQFF

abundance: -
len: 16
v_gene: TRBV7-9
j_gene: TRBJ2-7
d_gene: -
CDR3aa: CASSLPGPLGSNEQYF

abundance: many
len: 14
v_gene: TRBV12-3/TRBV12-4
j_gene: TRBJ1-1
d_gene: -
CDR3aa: CASSLVAFDTEAFF

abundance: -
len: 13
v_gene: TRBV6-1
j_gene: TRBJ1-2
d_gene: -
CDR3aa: CASSEARMEGYTF

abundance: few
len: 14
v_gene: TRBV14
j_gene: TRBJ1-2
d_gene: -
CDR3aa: CASSHPGPNYGYTF

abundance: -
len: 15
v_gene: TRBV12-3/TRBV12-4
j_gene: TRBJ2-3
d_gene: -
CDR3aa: CASSFWESRTDTQYF

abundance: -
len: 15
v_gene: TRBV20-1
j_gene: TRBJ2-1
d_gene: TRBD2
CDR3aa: CSAHQAGGPLNEQFF

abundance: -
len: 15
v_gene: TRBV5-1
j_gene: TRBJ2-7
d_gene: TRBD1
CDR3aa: CASREPDRGYYEQYF

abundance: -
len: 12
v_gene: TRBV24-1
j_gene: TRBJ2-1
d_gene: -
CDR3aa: CATSEGGNEQFF

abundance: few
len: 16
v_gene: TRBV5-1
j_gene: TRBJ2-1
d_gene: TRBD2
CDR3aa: CASSLGTSRLQNEQFF

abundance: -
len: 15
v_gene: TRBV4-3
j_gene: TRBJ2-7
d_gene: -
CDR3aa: CASSQDRGHPSGQYF

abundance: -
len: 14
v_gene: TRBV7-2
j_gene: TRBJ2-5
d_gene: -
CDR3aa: CASSLQVSQETQYF

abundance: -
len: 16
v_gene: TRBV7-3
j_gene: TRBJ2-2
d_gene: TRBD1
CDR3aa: CASSTYSRGQGGELFF

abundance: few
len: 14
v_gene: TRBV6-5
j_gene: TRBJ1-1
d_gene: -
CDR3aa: CASSYSSWVPEAFF

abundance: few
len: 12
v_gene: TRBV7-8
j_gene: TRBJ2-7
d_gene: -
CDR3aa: CASSLLRSEQYF

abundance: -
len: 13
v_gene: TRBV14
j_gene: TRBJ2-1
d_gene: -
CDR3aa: CASSQDVVVKQFF

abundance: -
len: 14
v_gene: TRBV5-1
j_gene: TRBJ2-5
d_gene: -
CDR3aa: CASMVSGYQETQYF

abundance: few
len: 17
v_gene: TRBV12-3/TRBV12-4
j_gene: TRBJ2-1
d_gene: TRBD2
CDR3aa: CASSRGLAGGPGNEQFF

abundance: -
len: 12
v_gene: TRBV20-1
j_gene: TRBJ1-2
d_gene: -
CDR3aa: CSAKMGGDGYTF

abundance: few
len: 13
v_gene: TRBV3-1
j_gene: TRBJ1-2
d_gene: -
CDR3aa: CASSQVLYDGYTF

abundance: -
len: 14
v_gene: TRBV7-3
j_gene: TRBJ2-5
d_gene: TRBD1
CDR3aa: CASSLAGTGETQYF

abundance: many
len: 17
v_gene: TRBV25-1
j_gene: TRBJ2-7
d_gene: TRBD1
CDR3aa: CASSESGGAGGSYEQYF

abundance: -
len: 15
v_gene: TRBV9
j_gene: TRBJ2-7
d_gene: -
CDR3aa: CASSVDPATAYEQYF

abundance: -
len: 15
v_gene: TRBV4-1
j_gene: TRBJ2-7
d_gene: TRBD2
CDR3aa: CASSRGTSGNYEQYF

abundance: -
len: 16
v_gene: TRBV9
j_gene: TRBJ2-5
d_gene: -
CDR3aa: CASSAGLGRGGETQYF

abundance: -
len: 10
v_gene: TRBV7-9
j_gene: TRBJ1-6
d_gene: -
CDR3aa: CASSDATLHF

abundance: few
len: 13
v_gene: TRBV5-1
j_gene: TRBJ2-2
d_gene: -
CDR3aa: CASSLGTPGELFF